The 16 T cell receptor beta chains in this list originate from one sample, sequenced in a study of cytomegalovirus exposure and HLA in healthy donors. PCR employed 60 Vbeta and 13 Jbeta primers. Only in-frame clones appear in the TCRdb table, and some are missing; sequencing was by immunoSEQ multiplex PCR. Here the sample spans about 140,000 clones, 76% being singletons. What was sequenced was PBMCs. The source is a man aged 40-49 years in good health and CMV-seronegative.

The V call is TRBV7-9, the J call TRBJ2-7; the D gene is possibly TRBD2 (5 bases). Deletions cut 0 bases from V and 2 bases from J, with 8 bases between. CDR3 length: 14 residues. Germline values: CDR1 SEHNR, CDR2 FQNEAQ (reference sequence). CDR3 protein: CASSLAGVAYEQYF. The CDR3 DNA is TGTGCCAGCAGCTTAGCGGGAGTCGCCTACGAGCAGTACTTC.

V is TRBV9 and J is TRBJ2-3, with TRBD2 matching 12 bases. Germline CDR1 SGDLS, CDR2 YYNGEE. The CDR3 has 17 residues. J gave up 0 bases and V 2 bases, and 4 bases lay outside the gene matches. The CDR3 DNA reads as TGTGCCAGCAGCGTTCTAGCGGGGGGGCGGAGCACAGATACGCAGTATTTT. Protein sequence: CASSVLAGGRSTDTQYF. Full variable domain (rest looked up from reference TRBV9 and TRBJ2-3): DSGVTQTPKHLITATGQRVTLRCSPRSGDLSVYWYQQSLDQGLQFLIQYYNGEERAKGNILERFSAQQFPDLHSELNLSSLELGDSALYFCASSVLAGGRSTDTQYFGPGTRLTVL.

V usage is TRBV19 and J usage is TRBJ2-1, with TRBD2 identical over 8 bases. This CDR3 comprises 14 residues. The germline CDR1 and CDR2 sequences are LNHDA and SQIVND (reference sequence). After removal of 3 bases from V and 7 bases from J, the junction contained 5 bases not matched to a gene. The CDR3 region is CASSIREGRNEQFF. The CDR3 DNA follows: TGTGCCAGTAGTATCCGGGAGGGTCGGAATGAGCAGTTCTTC.

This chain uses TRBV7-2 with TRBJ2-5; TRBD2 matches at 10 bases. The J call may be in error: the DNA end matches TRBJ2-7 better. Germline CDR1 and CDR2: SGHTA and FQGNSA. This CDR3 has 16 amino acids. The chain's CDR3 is CASSWGSGGYSYEQYF. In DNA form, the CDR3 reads TGTGCCAGCAGCTGGGGTAGCGGGGGGTACTCCTACGAGCAGTACTTC.

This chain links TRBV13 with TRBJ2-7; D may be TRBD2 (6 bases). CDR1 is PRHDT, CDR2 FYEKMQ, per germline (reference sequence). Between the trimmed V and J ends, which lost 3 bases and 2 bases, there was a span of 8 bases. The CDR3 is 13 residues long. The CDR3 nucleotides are TGTGCCAGCAGCTTCCGGGGGACCTACGAGCAGTACTTC. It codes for CASSFRGTYEQYF.

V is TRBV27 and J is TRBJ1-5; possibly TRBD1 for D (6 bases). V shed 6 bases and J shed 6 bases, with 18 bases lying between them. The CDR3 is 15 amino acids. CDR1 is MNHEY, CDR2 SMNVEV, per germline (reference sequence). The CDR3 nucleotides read TGTGCCAGCAGACGCAGGGGCGACAGCGGTCAGCCCCAGCATTTT. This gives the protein CASRRRGDSGQPQHF.

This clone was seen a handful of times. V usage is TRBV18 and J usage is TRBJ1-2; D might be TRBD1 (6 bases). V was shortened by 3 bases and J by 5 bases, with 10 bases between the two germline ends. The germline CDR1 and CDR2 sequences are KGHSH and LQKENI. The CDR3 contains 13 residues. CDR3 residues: CASSPTTGYGYTF. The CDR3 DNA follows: TGTGCCAGCTCACCCACAACAGGGTATGGCTACACCTTC.

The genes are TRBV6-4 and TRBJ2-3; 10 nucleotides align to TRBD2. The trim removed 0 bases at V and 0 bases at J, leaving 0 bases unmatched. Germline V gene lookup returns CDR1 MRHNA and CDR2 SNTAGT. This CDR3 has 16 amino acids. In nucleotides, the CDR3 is TGTGCCAGCAGTGACTCGACTAGCGGGAGCACAGATACGCAGTATTTT. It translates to CASSDSTSGSTDTQYF.

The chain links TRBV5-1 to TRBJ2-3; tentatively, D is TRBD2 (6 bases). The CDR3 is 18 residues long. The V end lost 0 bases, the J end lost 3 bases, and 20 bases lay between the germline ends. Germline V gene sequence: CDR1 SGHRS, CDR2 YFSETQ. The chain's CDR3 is CASSLEGPGARSTDTQYF. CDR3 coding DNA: TGCGCCAGCAGCTTGGAGGGGCCGGGAGCGCGATCTACAGATACGCAGTATTTT.

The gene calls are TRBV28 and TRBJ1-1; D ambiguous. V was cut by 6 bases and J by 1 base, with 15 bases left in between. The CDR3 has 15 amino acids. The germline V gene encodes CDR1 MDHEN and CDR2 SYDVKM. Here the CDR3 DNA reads TGTGCCAGCAGGCCAACATACCCCTGGAACACTGAAGCTTTCTTT. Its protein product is CASRPTYPWNTEAFF.

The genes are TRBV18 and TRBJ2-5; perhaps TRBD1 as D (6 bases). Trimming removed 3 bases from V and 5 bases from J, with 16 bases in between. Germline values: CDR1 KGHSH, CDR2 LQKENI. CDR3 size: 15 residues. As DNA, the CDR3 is TGTGCCAGCTCACCTCTCCGGGACACCCCCGAGACCCAGTACTTC. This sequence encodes CASSPLRDTPETQYF.

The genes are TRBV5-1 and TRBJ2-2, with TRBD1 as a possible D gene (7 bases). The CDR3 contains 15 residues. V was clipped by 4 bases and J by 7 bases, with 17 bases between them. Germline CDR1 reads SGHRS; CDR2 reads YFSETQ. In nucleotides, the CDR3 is TGCGCCAGCAGCCCCAAGGAGGGGGCCGGCGGGGAGCTGTTTTTT. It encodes CASSPKEGAGGELFF. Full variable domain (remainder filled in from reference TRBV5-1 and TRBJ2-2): KAGVTQTPRYLIKTRGQQVTLSCSPISGHRSVSWYQQTPGQGLQFLFEYFSETQRNKGNFPGRFSGRQFSNSRSEMNVSTLELGDSALYLCASSPKEGAGGELFFGEGSRLTVL.

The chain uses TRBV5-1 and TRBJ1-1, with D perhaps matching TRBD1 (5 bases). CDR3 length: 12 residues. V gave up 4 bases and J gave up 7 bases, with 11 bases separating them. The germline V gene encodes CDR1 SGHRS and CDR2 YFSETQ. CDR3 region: CASSPRQGEAFF. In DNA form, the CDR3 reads TGCGCCAGCAGCCCGCGGCAGGGTGAAGCTTTCTTT.

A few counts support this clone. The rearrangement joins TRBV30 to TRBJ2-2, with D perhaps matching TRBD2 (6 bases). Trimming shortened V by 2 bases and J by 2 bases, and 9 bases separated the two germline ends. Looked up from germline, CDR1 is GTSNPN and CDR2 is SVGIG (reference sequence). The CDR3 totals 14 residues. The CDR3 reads CAWSRGGNTGELFF. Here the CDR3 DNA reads TGTGCCTGGAGTAGGGGAGGCAACACCGGGGAGCTGTTTTTT.

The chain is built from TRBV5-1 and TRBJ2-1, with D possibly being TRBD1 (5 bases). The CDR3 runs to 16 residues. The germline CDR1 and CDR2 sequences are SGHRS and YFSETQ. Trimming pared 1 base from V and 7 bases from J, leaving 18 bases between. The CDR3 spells CASSLYRGPPGNEQFF. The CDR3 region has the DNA TGCGCCAGCAGCTTGTATAGGGGCCCACCGGGTAATGAGCAGTTCTTC.

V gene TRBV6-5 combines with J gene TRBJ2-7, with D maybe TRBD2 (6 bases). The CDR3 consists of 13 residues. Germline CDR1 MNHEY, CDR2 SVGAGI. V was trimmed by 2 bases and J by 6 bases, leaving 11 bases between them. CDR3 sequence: CASSYVRAGEQYF. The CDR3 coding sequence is TGTGCCAGCAGTTACGTGAGAGCGGGCGAGCAGTACTTC.